This entry concerns a single TCR beta chain. This entry is derived from a study of blood T cell repertoires in COVID-19. Across the whole study: Specimens from acute and convalescent COVID-19 originated in the United States, Italy and Spain. PBMCs, B-cell-depleted T cells, or T cells were the source of the cDNA or gDNA that made up the material.

V lost 1 base, J lost 7 bases, and 10 bases lay in between. This CDR3 region has 13 residues. CDR1 PRHDT and CDR2 FYEKMQ come from the germline V gene (reference sequence). Only in-frame clones appear in the TCRdb table, and some are missing; sequencing was by immunoSEQ multiplex PCR. Among under 90,000 clones listed, about 88% were seen once. Material: peripheral blood. The chain links TRBV13 to TRBJ1-1; D unclear. The clonotype originates from a man between 65 and 85 years old with active or convalescent COVID-19. The CDR3, as DNA: TGTGCCAGCAGCTTAGTCCGACGGAGTGAAGCTTTCTTT. Protein product: CASSLVRRSEAFF.